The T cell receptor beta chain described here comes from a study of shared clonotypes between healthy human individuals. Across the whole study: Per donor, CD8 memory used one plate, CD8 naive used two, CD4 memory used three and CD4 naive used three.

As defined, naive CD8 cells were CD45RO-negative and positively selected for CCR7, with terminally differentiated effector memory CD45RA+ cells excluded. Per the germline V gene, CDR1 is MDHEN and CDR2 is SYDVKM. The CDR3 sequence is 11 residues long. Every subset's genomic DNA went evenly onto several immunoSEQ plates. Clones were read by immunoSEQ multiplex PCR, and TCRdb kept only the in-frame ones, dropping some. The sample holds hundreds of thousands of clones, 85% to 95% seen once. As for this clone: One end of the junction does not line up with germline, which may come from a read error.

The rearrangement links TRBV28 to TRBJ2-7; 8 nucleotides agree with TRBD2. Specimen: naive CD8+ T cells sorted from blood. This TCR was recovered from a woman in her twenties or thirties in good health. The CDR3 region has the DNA TGTGCCAGCAGTTTCGGCGGGAGGCCGATCTTC. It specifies CASSFGGRPIF.